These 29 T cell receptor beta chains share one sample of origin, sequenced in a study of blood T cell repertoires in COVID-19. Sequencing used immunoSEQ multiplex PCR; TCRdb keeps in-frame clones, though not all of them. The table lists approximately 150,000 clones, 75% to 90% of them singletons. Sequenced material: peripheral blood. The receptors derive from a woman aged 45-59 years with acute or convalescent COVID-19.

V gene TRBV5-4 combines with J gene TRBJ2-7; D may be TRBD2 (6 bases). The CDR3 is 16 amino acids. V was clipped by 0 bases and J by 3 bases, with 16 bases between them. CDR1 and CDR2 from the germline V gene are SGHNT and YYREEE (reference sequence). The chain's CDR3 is CASSLEPRGAHYEQYF. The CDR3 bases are TGTGCCAGCAGCTTGGAGCCGCGCGGGGCCCACTACGAGCAGTACTTC.

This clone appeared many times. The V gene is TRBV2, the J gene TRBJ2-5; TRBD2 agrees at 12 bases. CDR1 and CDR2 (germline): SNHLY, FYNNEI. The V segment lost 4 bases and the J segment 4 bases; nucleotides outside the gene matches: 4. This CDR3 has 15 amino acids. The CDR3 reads CASSGTSGIAETQYF. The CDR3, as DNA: TGTGCCAGCAGTGGGACTAGCGGGATCGCAGAGACCCAGTACTTC.

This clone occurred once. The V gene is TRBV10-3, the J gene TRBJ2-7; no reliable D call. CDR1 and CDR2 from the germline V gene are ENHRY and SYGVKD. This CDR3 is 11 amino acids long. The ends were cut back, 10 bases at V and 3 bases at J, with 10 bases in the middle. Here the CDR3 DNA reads TGTGCCACCTCATCTAACTACGAGCAGTACTTC. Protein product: CATSSNYEQYF.

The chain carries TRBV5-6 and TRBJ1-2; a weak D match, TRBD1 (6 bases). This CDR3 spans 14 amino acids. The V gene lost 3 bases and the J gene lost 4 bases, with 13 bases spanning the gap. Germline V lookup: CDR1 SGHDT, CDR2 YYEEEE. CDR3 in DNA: TGTGCCAGCAGCTCCACAGGGTTCATCTATGGCTACACCTTC. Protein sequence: CASSSTGFIYGYTF. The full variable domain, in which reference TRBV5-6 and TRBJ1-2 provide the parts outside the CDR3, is DAGVTQSPTHLIKTRGQQVTLRCSPKSGHDTVSWYQQALGQGPQFIFQYYEEEERQRGNFPDRFSGHQFPNYSSELNVNALLLGDSALYLCASSSTGFIYGYTFGSGTRLTVV.

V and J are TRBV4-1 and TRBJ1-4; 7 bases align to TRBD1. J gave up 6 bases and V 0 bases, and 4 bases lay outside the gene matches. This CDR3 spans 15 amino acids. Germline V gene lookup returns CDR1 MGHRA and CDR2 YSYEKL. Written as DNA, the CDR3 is TGCGCCAGCAGCCAAGACAGGGGGAGTTATGAAAAACTGTTTTTT. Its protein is CASSQDRGSYEKLFF.

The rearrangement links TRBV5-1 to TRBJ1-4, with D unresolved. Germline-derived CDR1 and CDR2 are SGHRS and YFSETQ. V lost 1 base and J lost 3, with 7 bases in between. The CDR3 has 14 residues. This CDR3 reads CASSLTVPNEKLFF. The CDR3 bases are TGCGCCAGCAGCTTGACAGTTCCTAATGAAAAACTGTTTTTT.

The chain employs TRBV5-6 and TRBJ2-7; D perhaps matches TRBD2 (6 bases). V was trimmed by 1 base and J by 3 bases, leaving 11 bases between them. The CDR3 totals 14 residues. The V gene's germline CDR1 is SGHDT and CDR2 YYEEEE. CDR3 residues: CASSLPSVDYEQYF. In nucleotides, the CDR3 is TGTGCCAGCAGCTTGCCTAGCGTAGACTACGAGCAGTACTTC.

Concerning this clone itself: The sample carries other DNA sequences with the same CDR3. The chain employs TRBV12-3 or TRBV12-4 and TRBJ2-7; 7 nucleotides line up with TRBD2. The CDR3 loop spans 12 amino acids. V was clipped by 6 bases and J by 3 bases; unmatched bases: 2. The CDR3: CASSPSGYEQYF. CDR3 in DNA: TGTGCCAGCAGCCCTAGCGGCTACGAGCAGTACTTC.

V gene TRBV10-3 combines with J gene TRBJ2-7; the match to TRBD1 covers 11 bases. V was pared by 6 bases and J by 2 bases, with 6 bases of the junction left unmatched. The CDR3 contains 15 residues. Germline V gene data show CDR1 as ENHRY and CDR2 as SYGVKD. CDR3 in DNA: TGTGCCATCAGCCGCGGGGGACAGGGGGCCTACGAGCAGTACTTC. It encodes CAISRGGQGAYEQYF.

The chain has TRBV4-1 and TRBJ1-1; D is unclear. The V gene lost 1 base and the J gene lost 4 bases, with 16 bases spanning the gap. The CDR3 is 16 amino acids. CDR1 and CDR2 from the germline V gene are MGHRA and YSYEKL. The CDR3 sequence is CASSQAQNWVATEAFF. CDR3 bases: TGCGCCAGCAGCCAAGCCCAAAATTGGGTAGCCACTGAAGCTTTCTTT.

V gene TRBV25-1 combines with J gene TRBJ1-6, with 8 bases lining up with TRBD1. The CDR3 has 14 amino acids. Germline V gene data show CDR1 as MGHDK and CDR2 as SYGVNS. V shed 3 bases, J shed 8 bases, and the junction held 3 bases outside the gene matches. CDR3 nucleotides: TGTGCCAGCAGTGACCAGGGGGCTGATTCACCCCTCCACTTT. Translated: CASSDQGADSPLHF.

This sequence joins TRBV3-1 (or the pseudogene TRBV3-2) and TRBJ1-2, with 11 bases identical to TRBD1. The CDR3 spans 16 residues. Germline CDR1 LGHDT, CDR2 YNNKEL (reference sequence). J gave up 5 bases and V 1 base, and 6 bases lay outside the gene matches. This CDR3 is CASSQGTGGLGYGYTF. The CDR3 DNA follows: TGTGCCAGCAGCCAAGGGACAGGGGGCTTGGGTTATGGCTACACCTTC.

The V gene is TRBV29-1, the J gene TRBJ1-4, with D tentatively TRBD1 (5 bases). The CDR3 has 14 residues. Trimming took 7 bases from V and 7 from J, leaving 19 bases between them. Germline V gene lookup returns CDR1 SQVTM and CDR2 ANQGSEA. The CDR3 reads CSAGWGGTSEKLFF. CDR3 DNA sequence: TGCAGCGCTGGGTGGGGGGGAACGAGTGAAAAACTGTTTTTT.

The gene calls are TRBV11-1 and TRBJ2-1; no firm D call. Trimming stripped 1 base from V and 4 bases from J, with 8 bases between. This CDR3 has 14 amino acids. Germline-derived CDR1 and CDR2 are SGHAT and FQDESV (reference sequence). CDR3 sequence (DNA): TGTGCCAGCAGCTTAGATAGCCAGTACAATGAGCAGTTCTTC. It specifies CASSLDSQYNEQFF.

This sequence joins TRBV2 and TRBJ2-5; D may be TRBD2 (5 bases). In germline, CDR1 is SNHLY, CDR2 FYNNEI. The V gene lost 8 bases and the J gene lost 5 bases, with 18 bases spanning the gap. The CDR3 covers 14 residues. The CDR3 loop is CASDYRPDGETQYF. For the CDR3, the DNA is TGTGCCAGCGACTACAGACCGGATGGGGAGACCCAGTACTTC.

Here the CDR3 reads CASSLEQVTEAFF. For the CDR3, the DNA is TGTGCCAGCAGCTTAGAACAGGTCACTGAAGCTTTCTTT. The gene calls are TRBV11-1 and TRBJ1-1; D possibly corresponds to TRBD1 (5 bases). The germline gives CDR1 SGHAT, CDR2 FQDESV (reference sequence). V was trimmed by 1 base and J by 4 bases, leaving 7 bases between them. The CDR3 contains 13 residues.

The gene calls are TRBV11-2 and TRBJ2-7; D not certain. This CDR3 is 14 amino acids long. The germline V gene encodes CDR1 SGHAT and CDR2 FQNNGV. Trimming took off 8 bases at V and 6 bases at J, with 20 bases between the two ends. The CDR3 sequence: CASFLSPIYGEQYF. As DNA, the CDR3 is TGTGCCAGCTTCCTCTCCCCCATATACGGCGAGCAGTACTTC.

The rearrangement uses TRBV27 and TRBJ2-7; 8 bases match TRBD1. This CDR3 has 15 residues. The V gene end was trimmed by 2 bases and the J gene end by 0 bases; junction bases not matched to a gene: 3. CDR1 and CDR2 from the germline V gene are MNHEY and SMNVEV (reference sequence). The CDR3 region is CASSLGTGNSYEQYF. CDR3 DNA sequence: TGTGCCAGCAGTTTAGGGACAGGAAACTCCTACGAGCAGTACTTC.

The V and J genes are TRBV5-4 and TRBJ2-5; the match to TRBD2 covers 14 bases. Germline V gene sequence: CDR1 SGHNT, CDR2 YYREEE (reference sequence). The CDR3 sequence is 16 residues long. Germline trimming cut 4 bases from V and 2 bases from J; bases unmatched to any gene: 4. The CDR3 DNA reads TGTGCCAGCAGCCAGACTAGCGGGGGGGCGCAAGAGACCCAGTACTTC. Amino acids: CASSQTSGGAQETQYF.

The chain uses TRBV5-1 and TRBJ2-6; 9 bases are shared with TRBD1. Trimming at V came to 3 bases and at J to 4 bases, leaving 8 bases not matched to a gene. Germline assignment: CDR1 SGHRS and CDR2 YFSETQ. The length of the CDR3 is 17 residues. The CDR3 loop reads CASSSGQGGGGANVLTF. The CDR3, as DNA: TGCGCCAGCAGCTCGGGACAGGGCGGGGGCGGGGCCAACGTCCTGACTTTC.

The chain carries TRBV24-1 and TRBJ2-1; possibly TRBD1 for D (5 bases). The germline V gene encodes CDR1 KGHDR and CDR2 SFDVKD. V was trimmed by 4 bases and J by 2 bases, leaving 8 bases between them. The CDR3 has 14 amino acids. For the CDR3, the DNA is TGTGCCACCAGTGAGGACACAACCTACAATGAGCAGTTCTTC. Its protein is CATSEDTTYNEQFF.

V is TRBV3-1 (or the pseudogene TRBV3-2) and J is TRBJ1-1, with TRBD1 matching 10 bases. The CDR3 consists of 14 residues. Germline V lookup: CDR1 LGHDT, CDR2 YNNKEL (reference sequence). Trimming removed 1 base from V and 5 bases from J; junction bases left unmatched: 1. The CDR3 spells CASSQGQGATEAFF. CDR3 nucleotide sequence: TGTGCCAGCAGCCAAGGACAGGGGGCGACTGAAGCTTTCTTT.

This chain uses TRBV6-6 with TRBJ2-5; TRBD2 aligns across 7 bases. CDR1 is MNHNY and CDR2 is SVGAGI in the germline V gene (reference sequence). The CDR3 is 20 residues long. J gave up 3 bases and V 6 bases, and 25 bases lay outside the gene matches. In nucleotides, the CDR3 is TGTGCCAGCAGCCCCCTCCTCCGTACCCCGGGACTATCGGAAGAAGAGACCCAGTACTTC. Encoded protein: CASSPLLRTPGLSEEETQYF.

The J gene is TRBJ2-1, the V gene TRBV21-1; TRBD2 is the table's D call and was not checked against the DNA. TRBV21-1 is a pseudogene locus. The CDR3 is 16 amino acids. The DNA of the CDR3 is TGTGCCAGCAGCAAAACGGGGACTACCTTCTCCAATGAGCAGTTCTTC. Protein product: CASSKTGTTFSNEQFF.

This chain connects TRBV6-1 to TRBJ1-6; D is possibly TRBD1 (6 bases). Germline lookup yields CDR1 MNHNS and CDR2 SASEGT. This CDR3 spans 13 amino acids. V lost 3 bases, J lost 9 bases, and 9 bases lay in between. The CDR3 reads CASSDRGSSPLHF. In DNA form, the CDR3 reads TGTGCCAGCAGTGACAGGGGCAGTTCACCCCTCCACTTT.

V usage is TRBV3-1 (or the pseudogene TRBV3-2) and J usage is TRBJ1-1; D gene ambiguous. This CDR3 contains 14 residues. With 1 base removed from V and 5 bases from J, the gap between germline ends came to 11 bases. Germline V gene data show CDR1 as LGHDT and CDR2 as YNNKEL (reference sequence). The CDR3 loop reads CASSQVEGRTEAFF. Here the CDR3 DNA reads TGTGCCAGCAGCCAAGTGGAGGGCCGAACTGAAGCTTTCTTT.

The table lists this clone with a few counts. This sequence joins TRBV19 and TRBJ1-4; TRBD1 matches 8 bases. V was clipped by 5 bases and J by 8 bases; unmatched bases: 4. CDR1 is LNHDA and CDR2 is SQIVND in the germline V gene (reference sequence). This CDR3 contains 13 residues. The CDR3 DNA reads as TGTGCCAGTAGTGACAGGGGCAGGGAAAAACTGTTTTTT. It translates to CASSDRGREKLFF.

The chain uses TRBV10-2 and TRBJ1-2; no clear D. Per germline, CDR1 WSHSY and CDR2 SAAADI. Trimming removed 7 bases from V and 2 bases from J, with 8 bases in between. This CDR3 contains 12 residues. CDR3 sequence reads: CASTNRNYGYTF. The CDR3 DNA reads TGCGCCAGCACGAACAGAAACTATGGCTACACCTTC.

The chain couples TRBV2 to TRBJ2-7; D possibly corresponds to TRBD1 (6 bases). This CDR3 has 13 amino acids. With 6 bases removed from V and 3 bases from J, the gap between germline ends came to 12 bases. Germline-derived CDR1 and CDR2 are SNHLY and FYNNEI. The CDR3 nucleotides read TGTGCCAGCAGGGGACAACCAGGCTACGAGCAGTACTTC. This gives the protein CASRGQPGYEQYF.